Here is one TCR beta chain with its context. The sample originates from a study of blood T cell repertoires in COVID-19. Sequencing used immunoSEQ multiplex PCR; TCRdb keeps in-frame clones, though not all of them. The repertoire has some 250,000 clones, around 88% of them found once; the top ten carry 5.7%. Trimming took off 1 base at V and 7 bases at J, with 13 bases between the two ends. The CDR3 has 15 amino acids. Germline V gene sequence: CDR1 SEHNR, CDR2 FQNEAQ (reference sequence). This chain connects TRBV7-9 to TRBJ2-2; D is uncertain. The source of this sequence is a man aged 80 or over with acute or convalescent COVID-19. The sample was peripheral blood. The CDR3 protein is CASSLGFWQIGELFF. In nucleotides, the CDR3 is TGTGCCAGCAGCTTAGGGTTTTGGCAAATCGGGGAGCTGTTTTTT.